The 8 T cell receptor beta chains listed next were all sequenced from one sample in a study of glioma-infiltrating T cells (dated by TCRdb to 2016 to 2017). The sample was run on an Illumina MiSeq. The iRepertoire nested amplicon-rescue multiplex PCR (arm-PCR) platform was used to amplify TCR alpha and beta CDR3 regions from RNA. The public reads were quality trimmed at Q25 with fastp and then assembled into clones with MiXCR by TCRdb, keeping productive beta chains. Rows merge per CDR3 protein into single entries with the most common DNA and genes. The sample profile shows over 130,000 distinct CDR3 sequences; roughly two fifths of them were found once. About 18% of the sample lies in the top ten. Specimen: glioma tissue, nonneoplastic brain tissue, or PBMCs (not recorded which). These receptors all come from a human donor with low-grade glioma or glioblastoma, undergoing nonglioma brain surgery, or in good health (not recorded which).

The V call is TRBV7-9, the J call TRBJ2-5, with 7 bases lining up with TRBD1. Germline-derived CDR1 and CDR2 are SEHNR and FQNEAQ (reference sequence). CDR3 length: 15 residues. V gave up 4 bases and J gave up 2 bases; unmatched junction bases: 7. The CDR3 sequence: CASSSTQTGQETQYF. CDR3 DNA: TGTGCCAGCAGCTCAACTCAGACAGGGCAAGAGACCCAGTACTTC.

This clonotype was picked up a small number of times. This chain links TRBV14 with TRBJ1-3; D not resolved. With 0 bases removed from V and 10 bases from J, the gap between germline ends came to 13 bases. Germline CDR1 is SGHDN and CDR2 is FVKESK. The CDR3 is 14 residues long. The CDR3, as DNA: TGTGCCAGCAGCCAAGATGGTGCTGTGAGAACCATATATTTT. It is translated as CASSQDGAVRTIYF.

A remark on this clonotype: A much larger clone sits a single nucleotide away, making a read error possible. The chain carries TRBV28 and TRBJ2-3, with 8 bases identical to TRBD2. The CDR3 runs to 16 residues. Germline V gives CDR1 MDHEN, CDR2 SYDVKM. The CDR3 nucleotides read TGTGCCAGCAGCCCCCGACGGGGGGGCCCCACAGATACGCGGTATTTT. Protein sequence: CASSPRRGGPTDTRYF.

The V gene is TRBV11-1, the J gene TRBJ2-3, with 7 nucleotides matching TRBD1. The CDR3 runs 16 residues. V dropped 5 bases and J dropped 6; count of bases not matched to a gene: 14. The germline gives CDR1 SGHAT, CDR2 FQDESV (reference sequence). CDR3 bases: TGTGCCAGCAGCCCCTGGGACAGTCGAATTCAGGATACGCAGTATTTT. Its protein is CASSPWDSRIQDTQYF.

The V gene is TRBV6-1, the J gene TRBJ1-2; the D gene is possibly TRBD1 (6 bases). Between the trimmed V and J ends, which lost 6 bases and 8 bases, there was a span of 16 bases. The CDR3 spans 13 residues. CDR1 is MNHNS and CDR2 is SASEGT in the germline V gene. The CDR3 DNA sequence: TGTGCCAGCAGGACAAGGGCAGGGGACGGCTACACCTTC. This codes for CASRTRAGDGYTF.

The chain employs TRBV4-3 and TRBJ1-1, with 7 bases lining up with TRBD1. Germline V gene sequence: CDR1 LGHNA, CDR2 YSLEER. The J segment lost 5 bases and the V segment lost 2 bases, leaving 8 bases of the junction unmatched. This CDR3 spans 15 amino acids. In DNA, the CDR3 is TGCGCCAGCAGCCAAACGACGACAGGGCGGACTGAAGCTTTCTTT. As protein: CASSQTTTGRTEAFF.

V gene TRBV20-1 combines with J gene TRBJ1-5, with 7 bases aligning to TRBD1. Losses at the gene ends were 6 bases for V and 3 bases for J; bases not matched to a gene: 11. Germline CDR1 is DFQATT and CDR2 is SNEGSKA (reference sequence). The CDR3 is 15 residues long. The CDR3 region has the DNA TGCAGTGCAAAAACCGGGACAGTCAACAATCAGCCCCAGCATTTT. Protein sequence: CSAKTGTVNNQPQHF.

The rearrangement uses TRBV6-1 and TRBJ2-5, with TRBD1 as a possible D gene (5 bases). Germline CDR1 reads MNHNS; CDR2 reads SASEGT. The CDR3 length is 14 residues. Trimming removed 7 bases from V and 4 bases from J, with 16 bases in between. The CDR3 region is CASKWGPQGETQYF. The DNA of the CDR3 is TGTGCCAGCAAGTGGGGTCCCCAGGGAGAGACCCAGTACTTC.